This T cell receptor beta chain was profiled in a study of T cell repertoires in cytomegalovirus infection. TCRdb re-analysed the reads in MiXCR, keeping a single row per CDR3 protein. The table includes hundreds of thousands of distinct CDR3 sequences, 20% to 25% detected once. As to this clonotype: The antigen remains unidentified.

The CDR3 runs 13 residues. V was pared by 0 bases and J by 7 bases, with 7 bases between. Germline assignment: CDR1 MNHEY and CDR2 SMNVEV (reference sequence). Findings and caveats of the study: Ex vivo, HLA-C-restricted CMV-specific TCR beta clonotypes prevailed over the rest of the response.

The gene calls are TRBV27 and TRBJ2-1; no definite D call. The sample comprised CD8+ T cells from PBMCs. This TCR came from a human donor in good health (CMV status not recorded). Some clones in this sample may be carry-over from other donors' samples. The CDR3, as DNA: TGTGCCAGCAGTTTATCCCTTTTTAATGAGCAGTTCTTC. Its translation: CASSLSLFNEQFF.